The 28 T cell receptor beta chains presented below share a single source sample, sequenced in a study of blood T cell repertoires in COVID-19. Assay used: immunoSEQ multiplex PCR; TCRdb lists only in-frame clones, some missing. The table shows 230,000 or so clones, with roughly 80% occurring only once. Sample: peripheral blood. These receptors came from a human donor in a cohort sampled during active COVID-19.

The V gene is TRBV6-6, the J gene TRBJ2-3, with 9 bases that match TRBD2. Germline V CDR1 and CDR2: MNHNY, SVGAGI (reference sequence). Trimming removed 5 bases from V and 0 bases from J; junction bases left unmatched: 3. This CDR3 has 15 residues. The CDR3 is CASSLAGFSTDTQYF. In DNA form, the CDR3 reads TGTGCCAGCAGTCTAGCGGGGTTTAGCACAGATACGCAGTATTTT.

The chain links TRBV5-8 to TRBJ2-7; no reliable D call. Trimming took 3 bases from V and 4 from J, leaving 8 bases between them. The V gene's germline CDR1 is SGHTS and CDR2 YDEGEE. This CDR3 has 12 residues. CDR3 region: CASSSDLYEQYF. CDR3 in DNA: TGTGCCAGCAGCTCCGACTTGTACGAGCAGTACTTC.

This chain's CDR3 is CASSPYVLDEQYF. The CDR3 nucleotides are TGTGCCAGCAGCCCCTACGTACTAGACGAGCAGTACTTC. The rearrangement joins TRBV7-3 to TRBJ2-7; weak D call: TRBD2 (5 bases). Per germline, CDR1 SGHTA and CDR2 FQGTGA. The CDR3 sequence is 13 residues long. Deletions cut 5 bases from V and 5 bases from J, with 13 bases between.

V usage is TRBV29-1 and J usage is TRBJ2-7; D is unclear. Trimming pared 6 bases from V and 0 bases from J, leaving 15 bases between. This CDR3 is 14 amino acids long. Germline assignment: CDR1 SQVTM and CDR2 ANQGSEA. DNA of the CDR3: TGCAGCGTAGTATCCGCCTTTAGCTCCTACGAGCAGTACTTC. It encodes CSVVSAFSSYEQYF.

This chain joins TRBV27 and TRBJ1-5; 11 bases are a match to TRBD1. CDR1 and CDR2 from the germline V gene are MNHEY and SMNVEV (reference sequence). V dropped 5 bases and J dropped 6; count of bases not matched to a gene: 6. The CDR3 sequence is 15 residues long. CDR3 in DNA: TGTGCCAGCAGTCAATCCGGGACAGGGGGTCAGCCCCAGCATTTT. This codes for CASSQSGTGGQPQHF.

In this sample, this clone turned up once. The V call is TRBV18, the J call TRBJ1-1; the match to TRBD1 covers 8 bases. J was trimmed by 1 base and V by 6 bases; bases with no gene match: 13. The CDR3 runs 17 residues. CDR1 is KGHSH and CDR2 is LQKENI in the germline V gene. The CDR3 DNA follows: TGTGCCAGCTCCGCCCCCCCGGGACAGGACCCGAACACTGAAGCTTTCTTT. This translates into CASSAPPGQDPNTEAFF.

This clone was counted many times. This chain uses TRBV2 with TRBJ2-7; D perhaps matches TRBD2 (5 bases). Deletions cut 8 bases from V and 6 bases from J, with 11 bases between. CDR1 is SNHLY, CDR2 FYNNEI, per germline. CDR3 length: 11 amino acids. For the CDR3, the DNA is TGTGCCAGCTCACTAGTAGGCGAGCAGTACTTC. Encoded protein: CASSLVGEQYF.

J is TRBJ2-7 and V is TRBV28; D is uncertain. The CDR3 covers 13 residues. Germline-derived CDR1 and CDR2 are MDHEN and SYDVKM. Trimming pared 3 bases from V and 2 bases from J, leaving 8 bases between. The CDR3 protein is CASSFPRAYEQYF. CDR3 DNA: TGTGCCAGCAGTTTCCCCCGGGCCTACGAGCAGTACTTC.

The chain couples TRBV5-6 to TRBJ2-7, with unresolved D. V lost 0 bases and J lost 2, with 6 bases in between. The CDR3 totals 13 residues. Germline V gives CDR1 SGHDT, CDR2 YYEEEE. CDR3 bases: TGTGCCAGCAGCTTGGCCACAGCCTACGAGCAGTACTTC. As protein: CASSLATAYEQYF. Full variable domain (remainder filled in from reference TRBV5-6 and TRBJ2-7): DAGVTQSPTHLIKTRGQQVTLRCSPKSGHDTVSWYQQALGQGPQFIFQYYEEEERQRGNFPDRFSGHQFPNYSSELNVNALLLGDSALYLCASSLATAYEQYFGPGTRLTVT.

The gene calls are TRBV4-1 and TRBJ2-2; 7 bases agree with TRBD2. V shed 3 bases, J shed 4 bases, and the junction held 17 bases outside the gene matches. The CDR3 loop spans 19 amino acids. Germline V gene sequence: CDR1 MGHRA, CDR2 YSYEKL. The chain's CDR3 is CASSHALFGRERFTGELFF. In DNA, the CDR3 is TGCGCCAGCAGCCATGCCTTGTTTGGGCGGGAGAGATTCACCGGGGAGCTGTTTTTT.

In DNA form, the CDR3 reads TGTGCCAGCAGCCTGGGACTAGCGGGAGGGTTGGAGACCCAGTACTTC. Translating it yields CASSLGLAGGLETQYF. This chain uses TRBV13 with TRBJ2-5; TRBD2 aligns across 16 bases. V was clipped by 5 bases and J by 5 bases; unmatched bases: 5. From germline, CDR1 is PRHDT and CDR2 FYEKMQ (reference sequence). The CDR3 runs 16 residues.

The chain carries TRBV4-2 and TRBJ2-1, with TRBD1 identical over 7 bases. Germline V lookup: CDR1 LGHNA, CDR2 YNFKEQ. Trimming at V came to 4 bases and at J to 12 bases, leaving 12 bases not matched to a gene. The CDR3 has 14 residues. CDR3 in DNA: TGTGCCAGCAGCCCCCGAGACAGGGAGTACCCGCAGTTCTTC. Residues: CASSPRDREYPQFF.

The rearrangement joins TRBV24-1 to TRBJ2-3, with 12 bases lining up with TRBD1. The CDR3 is made up of 19 amino acids. The V segment lost 5 bases and the J segment 4 bases; nucleotides outside the gene matches: 15. Germline CDR1 and CDR2: KGHDR and SFDVKD. The CDR3 reads CATSALQTGQGATSDTQYF. The DNA for the CDR3 is TGTGCCACCAGTGCCTTACAAACGGGACAGGGGGCGACCTCAGATACGCAGTATTTT.

V usage is TRBV9 and J usage is TRBJ2-2; 7 bases fit TRBD1. Trimming cost V 7 bases and J 6 bases; bases outside gene matches: 9. Germline loops: CDR1 SGDLS, CDR2 YYNGEE. The length of the CDR3 is 14 residues. CDR3 in amino acids: CASSSTGWAGELFF. The CDR3, as DNA: TGTGCCAGCTCATCGACAGGGTGGGCCGGGGAGCTGTTTTTT.

The CDR3 DNA sequence: TGTGCCAGCAGCTTGGGGAGGGCCAAAAACATTCAGTACTTC. This sequence encodes CASSLGRAKNIQYF. This sequence joins TRBV5-6 and TRBJ2-4; weak D call: TRBD2 (5 bases). V lost 0 bases and J 1 base, leaving 5 bases between the germline ends. The CDR3 totals 14 residues. CDR1 and CDR2 from the germline V gene are SGHDT and YYEEEE. Using reference TRBV5-6 and TRBJ2-4 for the parts outside the CDR3, the full variable domain is DAGVTQSPTHLIKTRGQQVTLRCSPKSGHDTVSWYQQALGQGPQFIFQYYEEEERQRGNFPDRFSGHQFPNYSSELNVNALLLGDSALYLCASSLGRAKNIQYFGAGTRLSVL.

The chain links TRBV6-4 to TRBJ2-2; D remains ambiguous. The V end lost 4 bases, the J end lost 7 bases, and 13 bases lay between the germline ends. Germline V gene data show CDR1 as MRHNA and CDR2 as SNTAGT. This CDR3 is 14 amino acids long. CDR3 sequence (DNA): TGTGCCAGCAGTGTAACCAGCGACTTCGGGGAGCTGTTTTTT. Translation: CASSVTSDFGELFF.

The gene calls are TRBV27 and TRBJ2-7; TRBD1 might be the D (6 bases). The germline V gene encodes CDR1 MNHEY and CDR2 SMNVEV (reference sequence). Deletions cut 5 bases from V and 6 bases from J, with 11 bases between. The CDR3 loop spans 12 amino acids. The DNA of the CDR3 is TGTGCCAGCAGTACCGGGACACCCGAGCAGTACTTC. Its protein is CASSTGTPEQYF.

This chain joins TRBV5-1 and TRBJ2-5; TRBD1 agrees at 9 bases. V lost 1 base and J lost 3; bases outside the gene matches: 28. Looked up from germline, CDR1 is SGHRS and CDR2 is YFSETQ. CDR3 length: 23 amino acids. The CDR3 region is CASSLSWRSLSLPGQGSEETQYF. The CDR3 nucleotides are TGCGCCAGCAGCTTGAGCTGGAGAAGCCTGAGTCTACCGGGACAGGGTTCGGAAGAGACCCAGTACTTC.

The rearrangement links TRBV19 to TRBJ1-5, with D hard to call. Trimming removed 10 bases at V and 2 bases at J, with 18 bases between. The CDR3 loop spans 15 amino acids. CDR1 and CDR2 from the germline V gene are LNHDA and SQIVND (reference sequence). CDR3 sequence (DNA): TGTGCCACCAGTGATTGGGGAGTCGGCAATCAGCCCCAGCATTTT. This codes for CATSDWGVGNQPQHF.

The chain employs TRBV5-4 and TRBJ2-7; 7 bases agree with TRBD1. The CDR3 length is 15 residues. J lost 0 bases, V lost 4 bases, and 7 bases had no gene match. Germline CDR1 reads SGHNT; CDR2 reads YYREEE (reference sequence). The CDR3 sequence is CASSLSDRDSYEQYF. Written as DNA, the CDR3 is TGTGCCAGCAGCCTTTCCGACAGGGACTCCTACGAGCAGTACTTC.

The gene calls are TRBV19 and TRBJ2-5; D possibly corresponds to TRBD1 (5 bases). The germline gives CDR1 LNHDA, CDR2 SQIVND (reference sequence). The length of the CDR3 is 14 residues. V was cut by 3 bases and J by 4 bases, with 12 bases left in between. CDR3 sequence: CASSMVGVGETQYF. In nucleotides, the CDR3 is TGTGCCAGTAGTATGGTAGGGGTTGGAGAGACCCAGTACTTC.

The rearrangement links TRBV4-3 to TRBJ2-7; 11 bases map to TRBD2. Looked up from germline, CDR1 is LGHNA and CDR2 is YSLEER. The CDR3 length is 16 residues. V shed 1 base and J 5 bases; nucleotides not matched to a gene: 7. The CDR3: CASSQGLAGGGNEQYF. The CDR3 nucleotides read TGCGCCAGCAGCCAAGGGCTAGCGGGAGGAGGGAACGAGCAGTACTTC.

V and J are TRBV28 and TRBJ2-3; D perhaps matches TRBD2 (6 bases). The CDR3 is 13 amino acids. V was shortened by 8 bases and J by 3 bases, with 12 bases between the two germline ends. CDR1 MDHEN and CDR2 SYDVKM come from the germline V gene. The CDR3 DNA sequence: TGTGCCAGCGGGAGGTGGGGAACAGATACGCAGTATTTT. Protein: CASGRWGTDTQYF.

This clone was found a few times. The chain employs TRBV27 and TRBJ1-2; 8 positions match TRBD1. The V and J ends lost 5 bases and 6 bases, in that order; junction bases with no gene match: 5. Germline assignment: CDR1 MNHEY and CDR2 SMNVEV (reference sequence). The CDR3 loop spans 13 amino acids. CDR3 coding DNA: TGTGCCAGCAGTCCAATGACAGGGGATGGCTACACCTTC. Amino acid sequence: CASSPMTGDGYTF.

Notes on this clone: Other DNA sequences from this sample encode an identical CDR3 as well. This chain links TRBV28 with TRBJ1-2; 10 bases map to TRBD1. CDR3 size: 14 residues. Germline CDR1 is MDHEN and CDR2 is SYDVKM. After removal of 5 bases from V and 6 bases from J, the junction contained 6 bases not matched to a gene. In nucleotides, the CDR3 is TGTGCCAGCAGTCCTCCAGACAGGGGGCATGGCTACACCTTC. Translated, it gives CASSPPDRGHGYTF.

The chain combines TRBV6-5 with TRBJ1-5; 7 bases are a match to TRBD1. Germline V CDR1 and CDR2: MNHEY, SVGAGI. The CDR3 extends over 15 amino acids. The trim removed 7 bases at V and 3 bases at J, leaving 9 bases unmatched. The DNA of the CDR3 is TGTGCCAGCACTCTAATGGGACAGTTCAATCAGCCCCAGCATTTT. Translation: CASTLMGQFNQPQHF.

The gene calls are TRBV7-9 and TRBJ2-7; TRBD1 matches 11 bases. Germline CDR1 reads SEHNR; CDR2 reads FQNEAQ (reference sequence). With V trimmed by 3 bases and J by 4 bases, 2 bases remained unmatched. This CDR3 has 14 residues. Written as DNA, the CDR3 is TGTGCCAGCAGCTTGGGACAGGGGGGTTACGAGCAGTACTTC. Amino acids: CASSLGQGGYEQYF.

This sequence joins TRBV6-5 and TRBJ2-3; perhaps TRBD2 as D (6 bases). V was trimmed by 6 bases and J by 0 bases, leaving 13 bases between them. Per the germline V gene, CDR1 is MNHEY and CDR2 is SVGAGI. The CDR3 sequence is 15 residues long. CDR3 in DNA: TGTGCCAGCAGGGTTCTAGCGACCAGCACAGATACGCAGTATTTT. Translated, it gives CASRVLATSTDTQYF.